This T cell receptor beta chain was documented in a study of T cells in Graves' hyperthyroidism and ophthalmopathy. Study-wide results and caveats: In the blood, most expanded thyroid clonotypes above 0.001 appeared as well. Onset of ophthalmopathy came a median around 7.1 months after the model predicted it.

RNA transcripts gave rise to amplified TCR beta CDR3 regions. TCR CDR3 regions were first amplified by RT-PCR with HTBI primers. TCRdb called the multiplex PCR reads again in MiXCR, with one record for every CDR3 protein. The data show 550,000 to 700,000 distinct CDR3 sequences, about 43% seen once. Notes on this clonotype: What it binds is not known.

Sequenced input: peripheral blood or thyroid tissue (not recorded which). The clonotype originates from an adult woman with Graves' disease, either hyperthyroidism or ophthalmopathy (not recorded which).

This CDR3 reads CASSRDRNLYEQYF. The CDR3 DNA is TGTGCCAGCAGCCGGGACAGGAATCTCTACGAGCAGTACTTC. This sequence joins TRBV27 and TRBJ2-7; 8 nucleotides align to TRBD1. With 6 bases clipped from V and 3 bases from J, the junction kept 7 bases outside the gene matches. This CDR3 is 14 amino acids long. Germline V lookup: CDR1 MNHEY, CDR2 SMNVEV (reference sequence).